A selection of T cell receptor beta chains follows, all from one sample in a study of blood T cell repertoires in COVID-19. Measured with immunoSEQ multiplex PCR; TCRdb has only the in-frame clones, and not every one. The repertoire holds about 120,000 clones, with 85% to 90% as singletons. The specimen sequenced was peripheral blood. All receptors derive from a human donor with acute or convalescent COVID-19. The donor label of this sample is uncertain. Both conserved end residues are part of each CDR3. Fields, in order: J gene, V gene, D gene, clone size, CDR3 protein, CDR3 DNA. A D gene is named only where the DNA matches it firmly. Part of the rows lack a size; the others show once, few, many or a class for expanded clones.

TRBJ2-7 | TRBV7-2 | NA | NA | CASSLMLARTGEQYF | TGTGCCAGCAGCTTAATGCTAGCGAGAACGGGCGAGCAGTACTTC
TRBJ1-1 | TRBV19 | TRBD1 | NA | CASSLQGAGAEAFF | TGTGCCAGTAGTTTGCAGGGGGCAGGGGCTGAAGCTTTCTTT
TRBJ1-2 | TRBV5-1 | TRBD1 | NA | CASSLDQGAGGYTF | TGCGCTAGCAGCTTGGATCAGGGGGCGGGAGGCTACACCTTC
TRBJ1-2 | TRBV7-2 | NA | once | CASSLAPASGGYTF | TGTGCCAGCAGCTTAGCCCCCGCTTCAGGGGGCTACACCTTC
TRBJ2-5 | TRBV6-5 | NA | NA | CASIRGGGETQYF | TGTGCCAGCATAAGGGGTGGTGGGGAGACCCAGTACTTC
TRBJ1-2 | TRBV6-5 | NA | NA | CASSFHSYGYTF | TGTGCCAGCAGTTTCCACAGCTATGGCTACACCTTC
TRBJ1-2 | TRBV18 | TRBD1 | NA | CASSQSGQGADGYTF | TGTGCCAGCTCCCAGAGCGGACAGGGGGCCGATGGCTACACCTTC
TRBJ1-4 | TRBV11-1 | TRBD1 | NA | CASSSGTGSEKLFF | TGTGCCAGCAGCTCTGGGACAGGGAGTGAAAAACTGTTTTTT
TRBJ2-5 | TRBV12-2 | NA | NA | CASRLRSCETQYF | TGTGCAAGTCGCTTACGGTCCTGCGAGACCCAGTACTTC
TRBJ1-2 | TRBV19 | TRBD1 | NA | CASRMDRGLYYGYTF | TGTGCCAGTAGAATGGACAGGGGGCTGTACTATGGCTACACCTTC
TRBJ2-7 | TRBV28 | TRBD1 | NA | CASRGTGNYEQYF | TGTGCCAGCAGGGGGACAGGGAACTACGAGCAGTACTTC
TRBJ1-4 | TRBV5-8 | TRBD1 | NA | CASSSGQGATNEKLFF | TGTGCCAGCAGCTCGGGACAGGGGGCTACTAATGAAAAACTGTTTTTT
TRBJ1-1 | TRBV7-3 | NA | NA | CASSPSGVGNTEAFF | TGTGCCAGCAGCCCGTCGGGGGTGGGGAACACTGAAGCTTTCTTT
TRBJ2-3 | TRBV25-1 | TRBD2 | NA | CASSEWKLAGGDTQYF | TGTGCCAGCAGTGAATGGAAACTAGCGGGGGGAGATACGCAGTATTTT
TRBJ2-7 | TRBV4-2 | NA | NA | CASSQEKVERGSEQYF | TGTGCCAGCAGCCAAGAAAAGGTGGAAAGGGGTAGCGAGCAGTACTTC
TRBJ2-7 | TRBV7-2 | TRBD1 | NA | CASSAGQGGFYEQYF | TGTGCCAGCAGCGCGGGACAGGGGGGCTTCTACGAGCAGTACTTC
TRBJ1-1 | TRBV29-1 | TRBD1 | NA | CSVVKPSGQMRPFF | TGCAGCGTTGTAAAACCCTCGGGACAGATGAGACCTTTCTTT
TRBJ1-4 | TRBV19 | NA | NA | CASSSPSAGHEKLFF | TGTGCCAGTAGTAGCCCATCAGCAGGGCATGAAAAACTGTTTTTT
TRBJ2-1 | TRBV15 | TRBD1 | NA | CATSRDLWGQGVIEEQFF | TGTGCCACCAGCAGAGATCTGTGGGGACAGGGAGTTATCGAGGAGCAGTTCTTC
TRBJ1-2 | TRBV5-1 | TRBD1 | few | CASSEGTGGVYYGYTF | TGCGCCAGCAGCGAAGGGACAGGGGGCGTATACTATGGCTACACCTTC
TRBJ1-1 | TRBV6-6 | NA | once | CASSLLGQLGMNTEAFF | TGTGCCAGCAGTCTCCTTGGACAGTTGGGGATGAACACTGAAGCTTTCTTT
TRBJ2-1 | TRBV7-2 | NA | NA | CASSSPRTALNEQFF | TGTGCCAGCAGCTCCCCCCGGACAGCCTTAAATGAGCAGTTCTTC
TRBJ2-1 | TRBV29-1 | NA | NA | CSAEGHQAVNEQFF | TGCAGCGCCGAAGGACACCAGGCAGTCAATGAGCAGTTCTTC
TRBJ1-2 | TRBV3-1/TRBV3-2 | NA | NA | CASSQAELTGYGYTF | TGTGCCAGCAGCCAAGCCGAATTGACTGGCTATGGCTACACCTTC
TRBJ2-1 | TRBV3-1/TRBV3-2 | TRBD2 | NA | CASSHPGLAIYEQFF | TGTGCCAGCAGCCACCCCGGACTAGCTATCTATGAGCAGTTCTTC
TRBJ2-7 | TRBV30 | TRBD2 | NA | CACSGGSYEQYF | TGTGCCTGCAGCGGGGGCTCCTACGAGCAGTACTTC
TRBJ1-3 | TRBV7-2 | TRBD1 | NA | CASSLTGGPGNTIYF | TGTGCCAGCAGCTTGACAGGGGGACCTGGAAACACCATATATTTT